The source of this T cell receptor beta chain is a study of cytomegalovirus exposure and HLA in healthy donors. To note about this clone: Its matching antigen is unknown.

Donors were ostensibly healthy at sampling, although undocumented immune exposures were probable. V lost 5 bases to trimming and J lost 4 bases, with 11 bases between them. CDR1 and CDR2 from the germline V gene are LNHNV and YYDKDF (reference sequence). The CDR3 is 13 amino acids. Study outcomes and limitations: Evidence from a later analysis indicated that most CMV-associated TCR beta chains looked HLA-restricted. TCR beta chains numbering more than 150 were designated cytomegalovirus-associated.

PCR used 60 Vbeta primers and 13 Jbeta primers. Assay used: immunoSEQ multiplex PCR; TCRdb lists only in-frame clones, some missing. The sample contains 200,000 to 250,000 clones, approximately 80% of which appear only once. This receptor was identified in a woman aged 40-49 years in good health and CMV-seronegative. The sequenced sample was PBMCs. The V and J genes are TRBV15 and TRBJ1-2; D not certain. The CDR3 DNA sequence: TGTGCCACCAGCGACCGGGTCCGCTATGGCTACACCTTC. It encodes CATSDRVRYGYTF.